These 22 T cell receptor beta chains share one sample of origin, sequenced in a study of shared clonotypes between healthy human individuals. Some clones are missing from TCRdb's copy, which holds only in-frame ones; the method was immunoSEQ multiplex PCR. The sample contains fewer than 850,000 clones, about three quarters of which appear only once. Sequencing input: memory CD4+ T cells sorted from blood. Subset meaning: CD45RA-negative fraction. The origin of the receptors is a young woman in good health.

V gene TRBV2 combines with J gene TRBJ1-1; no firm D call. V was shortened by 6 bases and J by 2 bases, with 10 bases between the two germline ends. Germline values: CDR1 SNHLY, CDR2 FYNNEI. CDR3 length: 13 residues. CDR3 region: CASSQERNTEAFF. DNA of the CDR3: TGTGCCAGCAGCCAGGAGAGAAACACTGAAGCTTTCTTT. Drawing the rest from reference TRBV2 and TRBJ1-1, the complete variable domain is EPEVTQTPSHQVTQMGQEVILRCVPISNHLYFYWYRQILGQKVEFLVSFYNNEISEKSEIFDDQFSVERPDGSNFTLKIRSTKLEDSAMYFCASSQERNTEAFFGQGTRLTVV.

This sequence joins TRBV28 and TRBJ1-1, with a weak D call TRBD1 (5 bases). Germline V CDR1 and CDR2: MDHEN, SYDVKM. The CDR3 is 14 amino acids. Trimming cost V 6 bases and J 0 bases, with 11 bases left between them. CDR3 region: CASSYLQVNTEAFF. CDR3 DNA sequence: TGTGCCAGCAGCTATCTACAGGTGAACACTGAAGCTTTCTTT. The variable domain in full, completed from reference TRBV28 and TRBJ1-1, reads DVKVTQSSRYLVKRTGEKVFLECVQDMDHENMFWYRQDPGLGLRLIYFSYDVKMKEKGDIPEGYSVSREKKERFSLILESASTNQTSMYLCASSYLQVNTEAFFGQGTRLTVV.

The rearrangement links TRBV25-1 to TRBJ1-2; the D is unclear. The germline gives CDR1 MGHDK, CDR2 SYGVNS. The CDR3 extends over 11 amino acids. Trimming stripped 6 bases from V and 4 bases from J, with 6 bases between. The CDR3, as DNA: TGTGCCAGCAGACAGCTCTATGGCTACACCTTC. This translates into CASRQLYGYTF.

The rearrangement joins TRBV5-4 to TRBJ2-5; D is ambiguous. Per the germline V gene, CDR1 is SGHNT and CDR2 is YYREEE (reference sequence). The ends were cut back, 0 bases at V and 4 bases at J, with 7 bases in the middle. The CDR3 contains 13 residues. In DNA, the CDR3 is TGTGCCAGCAGCTTGGGTGGCGTAGAGACCCAGTACTTC. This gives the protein CASSLGGVETQYF.

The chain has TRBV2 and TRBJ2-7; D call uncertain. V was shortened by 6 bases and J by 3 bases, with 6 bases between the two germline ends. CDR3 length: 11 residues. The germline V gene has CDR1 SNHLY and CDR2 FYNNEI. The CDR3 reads CASRAYYEQYF. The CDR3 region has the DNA TGTGCCAGCAGAGCGTACTACGAGCAGTACTTC.

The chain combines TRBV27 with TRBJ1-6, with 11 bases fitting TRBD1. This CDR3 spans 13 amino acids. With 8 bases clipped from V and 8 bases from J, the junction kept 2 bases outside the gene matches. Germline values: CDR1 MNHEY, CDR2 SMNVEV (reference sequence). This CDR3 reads CASGTGGYSPLHF. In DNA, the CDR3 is TGTGCCAGCGGGACAGGGGGTTATTCACCCCTCCACTTT.

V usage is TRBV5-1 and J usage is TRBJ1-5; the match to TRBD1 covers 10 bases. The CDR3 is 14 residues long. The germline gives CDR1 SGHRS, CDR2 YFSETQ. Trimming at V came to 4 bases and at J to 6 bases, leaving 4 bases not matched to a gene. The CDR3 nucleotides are TGCGCCAGCAGCCCGGACAGGGGGGTTCAGCCCCAGCATTTT. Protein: CASSPDRGVQPQHF.

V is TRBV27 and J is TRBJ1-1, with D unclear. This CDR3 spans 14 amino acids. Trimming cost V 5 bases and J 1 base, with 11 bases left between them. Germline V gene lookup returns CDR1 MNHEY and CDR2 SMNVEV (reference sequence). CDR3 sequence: CASSTAGWNTEAFF. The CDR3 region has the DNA TGTGCCAGCAGTACCGCGGGGTGGAACACTGAAGCTTTCTTT.

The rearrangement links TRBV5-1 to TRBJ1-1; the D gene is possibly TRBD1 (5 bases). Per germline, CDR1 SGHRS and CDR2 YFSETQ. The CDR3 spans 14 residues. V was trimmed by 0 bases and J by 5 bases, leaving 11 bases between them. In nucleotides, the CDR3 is TGCGCCAGCAGCTTGGGTGCTAAGGGGACTGAAGCTTTCTTT. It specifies CASSLGAKGTEAFF.

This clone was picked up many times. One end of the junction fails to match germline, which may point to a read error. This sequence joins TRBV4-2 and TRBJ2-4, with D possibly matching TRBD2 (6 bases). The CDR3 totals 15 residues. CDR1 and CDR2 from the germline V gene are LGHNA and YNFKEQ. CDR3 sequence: CASRQGGEWKNIQYF. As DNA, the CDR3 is TGTGCCAGCAGACAAGGAGGGGAGTGGAAAAACATTCAGTACTTC.

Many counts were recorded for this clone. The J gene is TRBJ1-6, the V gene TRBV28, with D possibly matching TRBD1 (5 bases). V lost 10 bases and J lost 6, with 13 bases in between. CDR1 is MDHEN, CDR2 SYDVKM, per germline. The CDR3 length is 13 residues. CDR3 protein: CAIKGPRNSPLHF. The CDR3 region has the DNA TGTGCCATAAAGGGGCCGCGTAATTCACCCCTCCACTTT.

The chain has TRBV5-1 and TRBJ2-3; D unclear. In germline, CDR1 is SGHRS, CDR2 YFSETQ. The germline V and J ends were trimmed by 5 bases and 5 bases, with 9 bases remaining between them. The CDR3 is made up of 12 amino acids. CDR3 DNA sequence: TGCGCCAGCAGACGTACGGGAGATACGCAGTATTTT. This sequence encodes CASRRTGDTQYF.

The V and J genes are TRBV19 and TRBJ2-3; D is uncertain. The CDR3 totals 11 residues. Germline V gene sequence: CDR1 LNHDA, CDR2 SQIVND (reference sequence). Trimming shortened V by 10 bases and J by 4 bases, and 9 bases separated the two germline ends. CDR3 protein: CATRSPDTQYF. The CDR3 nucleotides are TGTGCCACTAGATCCCCAGATACGCAGTATTTT.

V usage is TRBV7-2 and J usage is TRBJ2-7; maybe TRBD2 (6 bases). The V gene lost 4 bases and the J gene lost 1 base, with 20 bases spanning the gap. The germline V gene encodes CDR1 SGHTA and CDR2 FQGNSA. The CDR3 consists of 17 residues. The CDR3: CASSSAGWWDSSYEQYF. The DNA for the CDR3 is TGTGCCAGCAGCTCCGCAGGGTGGTGGGACTCATCCTACGAGCAGTACTTC.

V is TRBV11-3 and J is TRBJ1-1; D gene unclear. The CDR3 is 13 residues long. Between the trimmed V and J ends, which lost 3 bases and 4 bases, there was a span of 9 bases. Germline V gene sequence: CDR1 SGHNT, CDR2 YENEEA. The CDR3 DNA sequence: TGTGCCAGCAGCTTCCGGGCAGGCACTGAAGCTTTCTTT. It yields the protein CASSFRAGTEAFF.

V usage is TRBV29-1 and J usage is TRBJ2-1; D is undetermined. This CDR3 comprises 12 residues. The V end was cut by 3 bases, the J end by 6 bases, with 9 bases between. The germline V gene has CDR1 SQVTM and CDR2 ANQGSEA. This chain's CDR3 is CSVDISTNEQFF. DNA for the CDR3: TGCAGCGTTGATATCTCTACCAATGAGCAGTTCTTC.

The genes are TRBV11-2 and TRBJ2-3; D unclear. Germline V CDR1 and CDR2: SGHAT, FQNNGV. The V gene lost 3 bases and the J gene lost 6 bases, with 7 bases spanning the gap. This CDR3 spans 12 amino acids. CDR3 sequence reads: CASSLPLDTQYF. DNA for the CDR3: TGTGCCAGCAGCTTGCCTTTGGATACGCAGTATTTT.

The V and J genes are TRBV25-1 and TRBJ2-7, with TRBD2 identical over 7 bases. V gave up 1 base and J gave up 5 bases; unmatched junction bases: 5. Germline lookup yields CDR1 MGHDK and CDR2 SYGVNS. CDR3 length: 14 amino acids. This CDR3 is CASSESREKNEQYF. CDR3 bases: TGTGCCAGCAGTGAATCGCGGGAGAAGAACGAGCAGTACTTC.

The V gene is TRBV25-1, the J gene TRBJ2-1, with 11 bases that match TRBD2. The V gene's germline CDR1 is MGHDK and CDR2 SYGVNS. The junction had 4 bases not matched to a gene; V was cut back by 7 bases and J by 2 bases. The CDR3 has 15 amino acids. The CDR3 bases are TGTGCCAGCACTAGCGGGAGGATGACCTACAATGAGCAGTTCTTC. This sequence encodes CASTSGRMTYNEQFF.

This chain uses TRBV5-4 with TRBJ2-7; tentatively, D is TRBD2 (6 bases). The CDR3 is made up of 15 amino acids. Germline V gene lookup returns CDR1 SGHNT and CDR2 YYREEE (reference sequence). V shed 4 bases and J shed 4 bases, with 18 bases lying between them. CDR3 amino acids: CASSRGLPAAYEQYF. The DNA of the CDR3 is TGTGCCAGCAGCAGGGGACTGCCGGCGGCTTACGAGCAGTACTTC.

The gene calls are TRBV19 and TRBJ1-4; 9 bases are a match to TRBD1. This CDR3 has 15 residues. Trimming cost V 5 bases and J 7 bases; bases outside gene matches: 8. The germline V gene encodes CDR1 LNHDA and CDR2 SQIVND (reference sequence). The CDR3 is CASSPPGQGFEKLFF. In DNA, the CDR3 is TGTGCCAGTAGTCCACCGGGACAGGGATTTGAAAAACTGTTTTTT.

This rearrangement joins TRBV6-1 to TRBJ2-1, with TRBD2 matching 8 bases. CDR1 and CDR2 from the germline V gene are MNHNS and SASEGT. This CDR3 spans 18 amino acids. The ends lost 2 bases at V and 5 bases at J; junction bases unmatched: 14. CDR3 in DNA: TGTGCCAGCAGTGAATTAAATGGTGGGACGGGAGGGGACAATGAGCAGTTCTTC. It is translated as CASSELNGGTGGDNEQFF.